What follows are 15 T cell receptor beta chains derived from one specimen sequenced in a study of blood T cell repertoires in COVID-19 (dated by TCRdb to about 2020). The receptor library was made with the immunoSEQ multiplex PCR assay. The immuneACCESS repertoire file appears here via TCRdb, limited to in-frame rearrangements. These files lack a portion of the clones; in checked studies, under half of the deficit traces to unresolved V genes, and the cause of the others is not known. The sample yields fewer than 90,000 clones; 86% were counted once. The ten largest clonotypes hold less than 5% of the sample. The sample taken for sequencing was peripheral blood. These receptors were collected from a man over 45 with active or convalescent COVID-19.

This sequence joins TRBV5-4 and TRBJ2-1; a weak D match, TRBD2 (5 bases). CDR3 size: 16 residues. Trimming left V 3 bases short and J 5 bases short, with 18 bases between. CDR1 SGHNT and CDR2 YYREEE come from the germline V gene (reference sequence). Here the CDR3 DNA reads TGTGCCAGCAGCTCCAACCCGGGGTCAGTACACAATGAGCAGTTCTTC. It codes for CASSSNPGSVHNEQFF.

The chain couples TRBV3-1 (or the pseudogene TRBV3-2) to TRBJ2-5, with D perhaps TRBD2 (7 bases). V shed 0 bases and J shed 5 bases, with 19 bases lying between them. This CDR3 comprises 17 residues. Germline CDR1 reads LGHDT; CDR2 reads YNNKEL (reference sequence). The CDR3 here is CASSQEWGGAFWETQYF. The CDR3 DNA follows: TGTGCCAGCAGCCAAGAATGGGGGGGGGCCTTTTGGGAGACCCAGTACTTC.

The gene calls are TRBV11-2 and TRBJ2-3, with 7 bases matching TRBD2. The trim removed 5 bases at V and 3 bases at J, leaving 8 bases unmatched. Germline lookup yields CDR1 SGHAT and CDR2 FQNNGV. The CDR3 extends over 15 amino acids. The CDR3 reads CASSVRTSQTDTQYF. In nucleotides, the CDR3 is TGTGCCAGCAGCGTACGGACTAGTCAGACAGATACGCAGTATTTT.

The V and J genes are TRBV3-1 (or the pseudogene TRBV3-2) and TRBJ2-7, with D hard to call. Germline CDR1 reads LGHDT; CDR2 reads YNNKEL (reference sequence). The CDR3 contains 15 residues. V was cut by 1 base and J by 6 bases, with 16 bases left in between. CDR3 residues: CASSQGAMLTGEQYF. Here the CDR3 DNA reads TGTGCCAGCAGCCAAGGGGCCATGCTTACCGGCGAGCAGTACTTC.

This clone turned up a few times. The chain recombines TRBV3-1 (or the pseudogene TRBV3-2) with TRBJ1-1; no clear D gene. Germline CDR1 reads LGHDT; CDR2 reads YNNKEL (reference sequence). The CDR3 has 15 amino acids. V gave up 2 bases and J gave up 1 base, with 11 bases separating them. The CDR3 here is CASSQHERRNTEAFF. The CDR3 region has the DNA TGTGCCAGCAGCCAACACGAACGCAGGAACACTGAAGCTTTCTTT.

V gene TRBV11-3 combines with J gene TRBJ2-5, with D tentatively TRBD1 (6 bases). This CDR3 is 11 amino acids long. Between the trimmed V and J ends, which lost 5 bases and 5 bases, there was a span of 6 bases. Per germline, CDR1 SGHNT and CDR2 YENEEA. CDR3 in amino acids: CASSRGETQYF. The CDR3 coding sequence is TGTGCCAGCAGCAGGGGGGAGACCCAGTACTTC.

The chain has TRBV4-3 and TRBJ2-5, with a tentative D call TRBD1 (6 bases). Germline assignment: CDR1 LGHNA and CDR2 YSLEER. The germline V and J ends were trimmed by 0 bases and 0 bases, with 17 bases remaining between them. This CDR3 is 18 amino acids long. CDR3 coding DNA: TGCGCCAGCAGCCAAGAGCTGGGATGGGACACTAACCAAGAGACCCAGTACTTC. Amino acids: CASSQELGWDTNQETQYF.

The chain uses TRBV5-4 and TRBJ2-3, with 7 bases matching TRBD1. The V segment lost 4 bases and the J segment 7 bases; nucleotides outside the gene matches: 9. The CDR3 is made up of 14 amino acids. Per the germline V gene, CDR1 is SGHNT and CDR2 is YYREEE (reference sequence). In DNA form, the CDR3 reads TGTGCCAGCAGCCCGGGACAGTCCATGAATACGCAGTATTTT. Translated, it gives CASSPGQSMNTQYF.

V and J are TRBV6-5 and TRBJ2-5; tentative D call: TRBD1 (6 bases). Germline lookup yields CDR1 MNHEY and CDR2 SVGAGI. This CDR3 region has 15 residues. The V end lost 1 base, the J end lost 0 bases, and 9 bases lay between the germline ends. Written as DNA, the CDR3 is TGTGCCAGCAGTTACTGGCAGGGGTACCAAGAGACCCAGTACTTC. Translated, it gives CASSYWQGYQETQYF.

The chain has TRBV5-1 and TRBJ2-2; TRBD1 agrees at 11 bases. There are 17 residues in the CDR3. Germline V lookup: CDR1 SGHRS, CDR2 YFSETQ. The trim removed 0 bases at V and 5 bases at J, leaving 6 bases unmatched. This chain's CDR3 is CASSLGTGTGGTGELFF. Written as DNA, the CDR3 is TGCGCCAGCAGCTTGGGGACCGGGACAGGGGGGACCGGGGAGCTGTTTTTT.

The rearrangement links TRBV10-3 to TRBJ2-1, with TRBD2 matching 15 bases. From germline, CDR1 is ENHRY and CDR2 SYGVKD. V shed 2 bases and J 1 base; nucleotides not matched to a gene: 6. The CDR3 totals 19 residues. DNA for the CDR3: TGTGCCATCAGTGAGACTCGGACTAGCGGGGGGGCATCCTACAATGAGCAGTTCTTC. Its protein is CAISETRTSGGASYNEQFF.

The chain is built from TRBV19 and TRBJ1-2, with a tentative D call TRBD1 (6 bases). Looked up from germline, CDR1 is LNHDA and CDR2 is SQIVND (reference sequence). The length of the CDR3 is 15 residues. Trimming removed 6 bases at V and 2 bases at J, with 16 bases between. CDR3 in amino acids: CASRTRGAENYGYTF. The CDR3 bases are TGTGCCAGTAGAACACGGGGGGCGGAGAACTATGGCTACACCTTC.

A few counts support this clone. The chain is built from TRBV18 and TRBJ2-1; TRBD1 agrees at 9 bases. In germline, CDR1 is KGHSH, CDR2 LQKENI. The length of the CDR3 is 16 residues. V shed 1 base and J 2 bases; nucleotides not matched to a gene: 3. CDR3 sequence (DNA): TGTGCCAGCTCACCACAGACAGGGGGACCCTACAATGAGCAGTTCTTC. Its protein product is CASSPQTGGPYNEQFF.

The chain is built from TRBV27 and TRBJ2-6; D possibly corresponds to TRBD2 (5 bases). CDR3 length: 14 residues. Per germline, CDR1 MNHEY and CDR2 SMNVEV (reference sequence). V shed 6 bases and J shed 0 bases, with 6 bases lying between them. The CDR3, as DNA: TGTGCCAGCAGGGGGAGCTCTGGGGCCAACGTCCTGACTTTC. Translation: CASRGSSGANVLTF.

The chain combines TRBV28 with TRBJ1-2; 7 bases are a match to TRBD1. The CDR3 totals 15 residues. V lost 6 bases to trimming and J lost 2 bases; unmatched junction nucleotides: 9. The germline V gene has CDR1 MDHEN and CDR2 SYDVKM. This CDR3 is CASRPQGRSNYGYTF. CDR3 bases: TGTGCCAGCAGGCCACAGGGGAGGTCGAACTATGGCTACACCTTC.